This T cell receptor (beta chain) was profiled in a study of control samples from healthy donors and cancer patients. Libraries were prepared by immunoSEQ multiplex PCR; TCRdb keeps only in-frame clonotypes and omits some of them. The sample includes 150,000 or so clones, over 80% of them seen just once. This CDR3 is 12 amino acids long. The germline V gene has CDR1 SGHDT and CDR2 YYEEEE. Trimming removed 4 bases at V and 4 bases at J, with 7 bases between. The material sequenced was blood. The V gene is TRBV5-6, the J gene TRBJ2-3; TRBD2 might be the D (6 bases). This receptor was taken from a woman between 50 and 59 years old in good health. The CDR3 DNA reads TGTGCCAGCAGCCGGGGGTCAGATACGCAGTATTTT. Its translation is CASSRGSDTQYF.